This T cell receptor beta chain was identified in a study of lymphopenia after photon versus proton radiotherapy. Clones were sequenced by immunoSEQ multiplex PCR, and TCRdb holds only the in-frame ones, with some missing. This table holds about 160,000 clones, around 85% found once. Overall study findings and caveats: Under photons, naive T cells and diversity fell while effector/memory populations rose. After lymphocyte nadir, photon-treated repertoires showed oligoclonal expansion, especially CD8+ Temra.

This clone was picked up one time. As yet, its antigen is unknown. The CDR3 consists of 15 residues. The germline gives CDR1 SGHRS, CDR2 YFSETQ. The V end lost 0 bases, the J end lost 5 bases, and 11 bases lay between the germline ends. The TCR comes from a man in his fifties or sixties with gastric cancer. This sample comprised peripheral blood, obtained from a patient treated with photon-based radiotherapy. V usage is TRBV5-1 and J usage is TRBJ1-4, with a weak D call TRBD1 (6 bases). CDR3 coding DNA: TGCGCCAGCAGCTTGGGTTACAGGGAAAATGAAAAACTGTTTTTT. Its protein product is CASSLGYRENEKLFF.